This TCR beta chain emerged from a study of post-analysis software for immune sequencing data. For the study at large: Recorded disease courses covered relapsing-remitting, secondary progressive and progressive-relapsing multiple sclerosis. Some patients had no subtype annotation. The study, taken as a whole, reports: TRBV5-6, TRBV5-1 and TRBV20-1 belonged to a set of a handful of TRBV segments that were more frequent in patients than controls. Under F measure analysis, samples from one preparation batch co-clustered strongly. There was significantly lower normalized Chao1 diversity in multiple sclerosis patients than in controls.

Built from TCR beta cDNA, the libraries had unique molecular identifiers in them. Each sample of about 0.95 to 11 million input T cells yielded around 500,000 cDNA molecules, so each molecule approximated one T cell. TCRdb reprocessed the PCR reads via MiXCR and lists one record per CDR3 protein. The sample holds around 440,000 distinct CDR3 sequences; under 55% are singletons and the top ten take over 10%. A remark on this clonotype: Its antigen remains unidentified.

Germline CDR1 is SEHNR and CDR2 is FQNEAQ (reference sequence). V was cut by 2 bases and J by 5 bases, with 13 bases left in between. The CDR3 contains 15 residues. The clonotype originates from a girl under 18 with multiple sclerosis. The sample taken for sequencing was blood. This sequence joins TRBV7-9 and TRBJ2-1; D assignment may be TRBD1 or TRBD2 (5 bases each). This CDR3 is CASSLIRGGNNEQFF. In nucleotides, the CDR3 is TGTGCCAGCAGCTTAATACGGGGCGGAAACAATGAGCAGTTCTTC.